Below are 31 T cell receptor beta chains sequenced from a single sample in a study of shared clonotypes between healthy human individuals. Libraries were prepared by immunoSEQ multiplex PCR; TCRdb keeps only in-frame clonotypes and omits some of them. The data contain over a million clones, roughly 80% of them seen just once; the ten biggest clones take up approximately 1.3%. What was sequenced was memory CD4+ T cells sorted from blood. Noted subset: CD45RA-negative fraction. These receptors came from a man between 18 and 35 years old in good health.

The chain joins TRBV5-6 to TRBJ2-2; TRBD1 matches at 9 bases. Germline CDR1 SGHDT, CDR2 YYEEEE. CDR3 length: 16 amino acids. V was pared by 1 base and J by 5 bases, with 6 bases of the junction left unmatched. The chain's CDR3 is CASSLITGGATGELFF. The CDR3 DNA follows: TGTGCCAGCAGCTTGATTACAGGGGGCGCGACCGGGGAGCTGTTTTTT.

The CDR3: CASSTPGQGSDTQYF. CDR3 sequence (DNA): TGTGCCAGCAGTACTCCGGGACAGGGGTCAGATACGCAGTATTTT. The chain couples TRBV28 to TRBJ2-3; TRBD1 matches at 10 bases. The CDR3 loop spans 15 amino acids. J lost 4 bases, V lost 5 bases, and 6 bases had no gene match. Germline V lookup: CDR1 MDHEN, CDR2 SYDVKM.

This clone was recorded only once. This chain connects TRBV6-5 to TRBJ1-5; tentatively, D is TRBD1 (6 bases). The CDR3 has 14 residues. Germline-derived CDR1 and CDR2 are MNHEY and SVGAGI. Deletions cut 5 bases from V and 3 bases from J, with 11 bases between. The CDR3: CASSATGFNQPQHF. DNA for the CDR3: TGTGCCAGCAGTGCCACAGGGTTCAATCAGCCCCAGCATTTT.

The rearrangement links TRBV6-1 to TRBJ2-7, with D unclear. V was cut by 6 bases and J by 0 bases, with 12 bases left in between. This CDR3 comprises 14 residues. Germline V CDR1 and CDR2: MNHNS, SASEGT. Here the CDR3 reads CASRRTASSYEQYF. The CDR3 region has the DNA TGTGCCAGCAGACGGACGGCTAGCTCCTACGAGCAGTACTTC.

The chain couples TRBV6-6 to TRBJ1-4, with a tentative D call TRBD1 (5 bases). Germline CDR1 and CDR2: MNHNY and SVGAGI (reference sequence). V was cut by 7 bases and J by 5 bases, with 14 bases left in between. The CDR3 is 14 residues long. CDR3 sequence reads: CASKAGLDNEKLFF. CDR3 nucleotide sequence: TGTGCCAGCAAAGCGGGACTCGACAATGAAAAACTGTTTTTT.

The J gene is TRBJ2-3, the V gene TRBV6-1; 10 nucleotides align to TRBD1. V shed 3 bases and J 3 bases; nucleotides not matched to a gene: 3. This CDR3 is 15 amino acids long. The germline V gene has CDR1 MNHNS and CDR2 SASEGT. Here the CDR3 reads CASSEGQGRTDTQYF. CDR3 nucleotides: TGTGCCAGCAGTGAGGGACAGGGGAGGACAGATACGCAGTATTTT.

The chain has TRBV5-4 and TRBJ2-2; TRBD2 might be the D (6 bases). Germline CDR1 SGHNT, CDR2 YYREEE (reference sequence). The CDR3 extends over 15 amino acids. Trimming took 0 bases from V and 5 from J, leaving 11 bases between them. This chain's CDR3 is CASSLEARGTGELFF. DNA of the CDR3: TGTGCCAGCAGCTTGGAGGCGCGGGGTACCGGGGAGCTGTTTTTT.

V and J are TRBV7-2 and TRBJ2-7, with TRBD2 matching 9 bases. CDR1 SGHTA and CDR2 FQGNSA come from the germline V gene. The CDR3 runs 16 residues. The ends lost 1 base at V and 5 bases at J; junction bases unmatched: 9. CDR3: CASSLGARSGGDEQYF. Written as DNA, the CDR3 is TGTGCCAGCAGCTTAGGGGCCCGTAGCGGGGGAGACGAGCAGTACTTC.

V and J are TRBV7-8 and TRBJ2-7, with TRBD2 as a possible D gene (5 bases). V lost 4 bases and J lost 1, with 14 bases in between. Germline assignment: CDR1 SGHVS and CDR2 FQNEAQ. There are 15 residues in the CDR3. The DNA of the CDR3 is TGTGCCAGCAGCTCTGGAGGAGTCAAGTCCTACGAGCAGTACTTC. As protein: CASSSGGVKSYEQYF.

The chain combines TRBV4-1 with TRBJ2-7; D perhaps matches TRBD2 (6 bases). V was shortened by 1 base and J by 2 bases, with 12 bases between the two germline ends. Germline lookup yields CDR1 MGHRA and CDR2 YSYEKL. The CDR3 runs to 15 residues. CDR3 amino acids: CASSQGWGGAYEQYF. CDR3 nucleotides: TGCGCCAGCAGCCAAGGATGGGGCGGGGCCTACGAGCAGTACTTC.

The chain is built from TRBV4-1 and TRBJ2-3, with 11 positions matching TRBD1. The germline V gene has CDR1 MGHRA and CDR2 YSYEKL. This CDR3 region has 15 residues. J was trimmed by 4 bases and V by 4 bases; bases with no gene match: 4. The CDR3 here is CASSPPGQGADTQYF. CDR3 coding DNA: TGCGCCAGCAGCCCTCCGGGACAGGGGGCAGATACGCAGTATTTT.

This chain joins TRBV10-3 and TRBJ2-7; D is perhaps TRBD1 (5 bases). V shed 6 bases and J shed 2 bases, with 17 bases lying between them. Germline CDR1 reads ENHRY; CDR2 reads SYGVKD. This CDR3 comprises 15 residues. The CDR3 sequence: CAISPGATSPYEQYF. The CDR3 DNA sequence: TGTGCCATCAGCCCTGGGGCCACTTCCCCCTACGAGCAGTACTTC.

This clone was found many times. This chain joins TRBV27 and TRBJ2-2; no firm D call. V lost 2 bases, J lost 9 bases, and 10 bases lay in between. The CDR3 spans 13 residues. Germline-derived CDR1 and CDR2 are MNHEY and SMNVEV (reference sequence). As DNA, the CDR3 is TGTGCCAGCAGTTTACCACCCCTACGGGAGCTGTTTTTT. It yields the protein CASSLPPLRELFF.

This clone was counted at least ten times. The rearrangement joins TRBV6-1 to TRBJ1-5; no firm D call. This CDR3 comprises 12 residues. V gave up 8 bases and J gave up 4 bases, with 9 bases separating them. Looked up from germline, CDR1 is MNHNS and CDR2 is SASEGT. CDR3 amino acids: CASHHGNQPQHF. CDR3 sequence (DNA): TGTGCCAGCCATCACGGGAATCAGCCCCAGCATTTT.

The chain is built from TRBV25-1 and TRBJ1-5; TRBD1 agrees at 8 bases. The CDR3 contains 14 residues. The V gene's germline CDR1 is MGHDK and CDR2 SYGVNS. The junction had 6 bases not matched to a gene; V was cut back by 6 bases and J by 5 bases. The CDR3 sequence: CASRQTGEHQPQHF. CDR3 DNA: TGTGCCAGCAGACAGACAGGGGAGCATCAGCCCCAGCATTTT. Drawing the rest from reference TRBV25-1 and TRBJ1-5, the complete variable domain is EADIYQTPRYLVIGTGKKITLECSQTMGHDKMYWYQQDPGMELHLIHYSYGVNSTEKGDLSSESTVSRIRTEHFPLTLESARPSHTSQYLCASRQTGEHQPQHFGDGTRLSIL.

This clone was detected only a few times. The chain uses TRBV7-2 and TRBJ2-1; no reliable D call. Germline V CDR1 and CDR2: SGHTA, FQGNSA. CDR3 size: 13 residues. Deletions cut 5 bases from V and 9 bases from J, with 14 bases between. The CDR3 protein is CASSGTRSGEQFF. The CDR3 DNA sequence: TGTGCCAGCAGCGGCACCCGAAGTGGTGAGCAGTTCTTC.

The gene calls are TRBV1 and TRBJ2-5; the D call of TRBD1 is as the table states it, not checked on the DNA. TRBV1 is classified as a pseudogene. The CDR3 runs 17 residues. The CDR3 spells CTSTRPSGQGFQETQYF. In DNA, the CDR3 is TGCACCAGCACCCGGCCCTCGGGACAGGGCTTCCAAGAGACCCAGTACTTC.

As to this clone: A far larger clone lies a single base away; this is likely a read error. Other DNA sequences of this sample code for an identical CDR3. The chain employs TRBV5-1 and TRBJ2-5; D may be TRBD2 (7 bases). V was shortened by 0 bases and J by 2 bases, with 8 bases between the two germline ends. The germline CDR1 and CDR2 sequences are SGHRS and YFSETQ. The CDR3 is made up of 14 amino acids. In DNA, the CDR3 is TGCGCCAGCAGCTTGGAGGGGGGGCAAGAGACCCAGTACTTC. Translated: CASSLEGGQETQYF.

V is TRBV5-1 and J is TRBJ2-5; 11 bases match TRBD2. The CDR3 is 16 residues long. The ends lost 2 bases at V and 5 bases at J; junction bases unmatched: 8. Germline V gene data show CDR1 as SGHRS and CDR2 as YFSETQ. The CDR3 nucleotides read TGCGCCAGCAGCTTACTAGCGGGAGTGGGGGTGGAGACCCAGTACTTC. This codes for CASSLLAGVGVETQYF.

This chain uses TRBV19 with TRBJ2-7; TRBD2 might be the D (6 bases). CDR3 length: 12 amino acids. Looked up from germline, CDR1 is LNHDA and CDR2 is SQIVND (reference sequence). The CDR3 region has the DNA TGTACTCGTCCGGGAGACGACTACGAGCAGTACTTC. Its translation is CTRPGDDYEQYF.

This clone was counted only a few times. The chain recombines TRBV6-4 with TRBJ1-1; D not resolved. The CDR3 is 11 residues long. The germline CDR1 and CDR2 sequences are MRHNA and SNTAGT. The CDR3 sequence: CATRLNTEAFF. CDR3 DNA: TGTGCAACGAGGTTGAACACTGAAGCTTTCTTT.

V usage is TRBV5-6 and J usage is TRBJ1-2; 10 bases match TRBD1. The CDR3 totals 15 residues. V shed 4 bases and J 7 bases; nucleotides not matched to a gene: 10. Per germline, CDR1 SGHDT and CDR2 YYEEEE. CDR3 nucleotides: TGTGCCAGCAGCCCCGGGACAGGGGCGCGGGGTGGCTACACCTTC. It is translated as CASSPGTGARGGYTF.

A few counts support this clone. This chain uses TRBV19 with TRBJ1-2, with 7 bases lining up with TRBD1. The V gene's germline CDR1 is LNHDA and CDR2 SQIVND (reference sequence). J lost 3 bases, V lost 10 bases, and 5 bases had no gene match. The CDR3 length is 12 residues. The chain's CDR3 is CATQGSYYGYTF. The DNA of the CDR3 is TGTGCCACACAGGGGTCGTACTATGGCTACACCTTC.

The V call is TRBV5-1, the J call TRBJ1-1; 8 positions agree with TRBD1. Germline loops: CDR1 SGHRS, CDR2 YFSETQ. V trimming: 8 bases; J trimming: 4 bases; junction bases outside the gene matches: 7. The CDR3 totals 13 residues. The chain's CDR3 is CASKDRVITEAFF. In DNA form, the CDR3 reads TGCGCCAGTAAGGACAGGGTGATCACTGAAGCTTTCTTT.

The V and J genes are TRBV29-1 and TRBJ2-3, with D hard to call. V was trimmed by 4 bases and J by 0 bases, leaving 11 bases between them. The CDR3 length is 14 residues. The germline CDR1 and CDR2 sequences are SQVTM and ANQGSEA. CDR3 nucleotide sequence: TGCAGCGTTGTAGGTGGATCTAGCACAGATACGCAGTATTTT. Translating gives CSVVGGSSTDTQYF.

This sequence joins TRBV5-5 and TRBJ2-7; 12 nucleotides agree with TRBD2. The V gene end was trimmed by 5 bases and the J gene end by 1 base; junction bases not matched to a gene: 4. This CDR3 contains 15 residues. Germline loops: CDR1 SGHKS, CDR2 YYEKEE (reference sequence). The CDR3 region has the DNA TGTGCCAGCAGTTTGACTAGCGGGGGATCCTACGAGCAGTACTTC. Translating it yields CASSLTSGGSYEQYF. Full variable domain (rest looked up from reference TRBV5-5 and TRBJ2-7): DAGVTQSPTHLIKTRGQQVTLRCSPISGHKSVSWYQQVLGQGPQFIFQYYEKEERGRGNFPDRFSARQFPNYSSELNVNALLLGDSALYLCASSLTSGGSYEQYFGPGTRLTVT.

CDR3 loop: CASSYRVGGNTEAFF. CDR3 bases: TGTGCCAGCAGTTACAGGGTGGGCGGGAACACTGAAGCTTTCTTT. The rearrangement joins TRBV27 to TRBJ1-1; D might be TRBD1 (6 bases). The germline CDR1 and CDR2 sequences are MNHEY and SMNVEV (reference sequence). V lost 4 bases and J 1 base, leaving 13 bases between the germline ends. CDR3 size: 15 residues.

This clone has more than one count but fewer than ten. The chain has TRBV5-6 and TRBJ2-7; D assignment may be TRBD1 or TRBD2 (6 bases each). CDR1 is SGHDT, CDR2 YYEEEE, per germline. This CDR3 is 14 amino acids long. V lost 4 bases to trimming and J lost 4 bases, with 15 bases between them. The CDR3 sequence is CASSPEGVAYEQYF. CDR3 coding DNA: TGTGCCAGCAGCCCGGAGGGGGTCGCGTACGAGCAGTACTTC.

There are a few counts of this clone. This chain links TRBV19 with TRBJ1-3; the D is unclear. The CDR3 sequence is 15 residues long. The germline CDR1 and CDR2 sequences are LNHDA and SQIVND (reference sequence). The V and J ends lost 6 bases and 4 bases respectively, with 16 bases between them. CDR3 DNA sequence: TGTGCCAGTAGGCGGACTCCTTCGCTAGGAAACACCATATATTTT. Residues: CASRRTPSLGNTIYF.

This chain uses TRBV6-1 with TRBJ1-2, with unresolved D. Germline CDR1 and CDR2: MNHNS and SASEGT. This CDR3 region has 13 residues. Deletions cut 5 bases from V and 8 bases from J, with 15 bases between. CDR3 region: CASSLKGTDGYTF. The CDR3 bases are TGTGCCAGCAGTTTGAAGGGAACCGACGGCTACACCTTC.

The V and J genes are TRBV2 and TRBJ1-5; TRBD1 might be the D (6 bases). CDR3 length equals 16 residues. The germline V gene has CDR1 SNHLY and CDR2 FYNNEI. Trimming cost V 4 bases and J 4 bases, with 17 bases left between them. The CDR3 spells CASSGLDRWGNQPQHF. The CDR3 DNA reads as TGTGCCAGCAGTGGATTAGACAGGTGGGGAAATCAGCCCCAGCATTTT.